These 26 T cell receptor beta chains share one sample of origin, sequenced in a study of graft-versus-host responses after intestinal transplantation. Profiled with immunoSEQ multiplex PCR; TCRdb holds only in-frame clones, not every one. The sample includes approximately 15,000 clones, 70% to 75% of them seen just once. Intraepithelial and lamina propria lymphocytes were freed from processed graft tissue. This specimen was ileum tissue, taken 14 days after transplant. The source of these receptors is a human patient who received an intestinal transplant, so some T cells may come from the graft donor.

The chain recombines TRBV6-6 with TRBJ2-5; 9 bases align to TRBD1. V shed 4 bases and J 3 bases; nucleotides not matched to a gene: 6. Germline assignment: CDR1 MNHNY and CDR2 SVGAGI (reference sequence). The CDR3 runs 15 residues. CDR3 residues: CASSSRGQGKETQYF. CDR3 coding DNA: TGTGCCAGCAGTTCCAGGGGACAGGGAAAAGAGACCCAGTACTTC.

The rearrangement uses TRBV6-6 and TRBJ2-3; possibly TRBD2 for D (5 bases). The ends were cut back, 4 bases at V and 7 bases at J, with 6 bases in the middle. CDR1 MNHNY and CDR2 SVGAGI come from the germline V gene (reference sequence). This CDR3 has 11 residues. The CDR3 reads CASSSGNTQYF. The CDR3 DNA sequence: TGTGCCAGCAGTTCCGGGAATACGCAGTATTTT.

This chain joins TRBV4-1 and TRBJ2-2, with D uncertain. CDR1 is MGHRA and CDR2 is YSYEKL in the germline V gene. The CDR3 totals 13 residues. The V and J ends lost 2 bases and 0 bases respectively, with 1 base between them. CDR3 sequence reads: CASSQTNTGELFF. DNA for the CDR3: TGCGCCAGCAGCCAAACGAACACCGGGGAGCTGTTTTTT.

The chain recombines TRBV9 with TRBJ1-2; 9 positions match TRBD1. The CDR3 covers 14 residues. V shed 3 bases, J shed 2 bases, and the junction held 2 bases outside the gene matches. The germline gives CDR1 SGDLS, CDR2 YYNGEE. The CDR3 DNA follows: TGTGCCAGCAGCGCGGGACAGGGAAACTATGGCTACACCTTC. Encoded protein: CASSAGQGNYGYTF.

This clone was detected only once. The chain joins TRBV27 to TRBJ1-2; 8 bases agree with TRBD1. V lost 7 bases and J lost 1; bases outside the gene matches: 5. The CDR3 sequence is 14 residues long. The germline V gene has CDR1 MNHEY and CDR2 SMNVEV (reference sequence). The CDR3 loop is CASKVTGGNYGYTF. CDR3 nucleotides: TGTGCCAGCAAAGTAACAGGGGGTAACTATGGCTACACCTTC.

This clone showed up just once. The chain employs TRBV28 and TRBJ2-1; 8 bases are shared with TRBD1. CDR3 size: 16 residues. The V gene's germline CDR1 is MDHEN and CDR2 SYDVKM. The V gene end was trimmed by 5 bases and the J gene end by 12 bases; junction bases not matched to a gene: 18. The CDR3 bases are TGTGCCAGCAGTCAATCTGGACAGGGACGAGCTTGGGGGCAGTTCTTC. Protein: CASSQSGQGRAWGQFF.

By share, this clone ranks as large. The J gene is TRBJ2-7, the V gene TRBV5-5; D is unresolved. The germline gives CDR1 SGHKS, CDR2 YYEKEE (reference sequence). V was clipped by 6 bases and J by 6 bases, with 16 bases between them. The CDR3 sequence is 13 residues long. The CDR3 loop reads CASTRTVQAEQYF. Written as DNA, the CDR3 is TGTGCCAGCACCCGTACGGTTCAGGCCGAGCAGTACTTC.

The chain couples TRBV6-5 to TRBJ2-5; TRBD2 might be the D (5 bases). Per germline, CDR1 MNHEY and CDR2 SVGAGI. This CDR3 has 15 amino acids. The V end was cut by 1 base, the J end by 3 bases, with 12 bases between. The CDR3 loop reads CASSYYSGKEETQYF. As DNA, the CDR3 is TGTGCCAGCAGTTACTATTCGGGGAAGGAAGAGACCCAGTACTTC.

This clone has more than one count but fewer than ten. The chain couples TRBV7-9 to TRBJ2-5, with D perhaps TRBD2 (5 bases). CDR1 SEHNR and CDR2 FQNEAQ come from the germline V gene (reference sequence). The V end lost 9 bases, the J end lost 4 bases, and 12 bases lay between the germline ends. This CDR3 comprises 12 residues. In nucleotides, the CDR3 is TGTGCCAGTGGAGGACTGGTAGAGACCCAGTACTTC. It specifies CASGGLVETQYF.

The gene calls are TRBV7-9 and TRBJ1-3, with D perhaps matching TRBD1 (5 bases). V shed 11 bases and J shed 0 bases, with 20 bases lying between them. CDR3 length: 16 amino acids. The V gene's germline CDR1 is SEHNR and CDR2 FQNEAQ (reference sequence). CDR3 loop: CAGGATLFLSGNTIYF. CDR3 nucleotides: TGTGCCGGTGGGGCCACCCTGTTCCTCTCTGGAAACACCATATATTTT.

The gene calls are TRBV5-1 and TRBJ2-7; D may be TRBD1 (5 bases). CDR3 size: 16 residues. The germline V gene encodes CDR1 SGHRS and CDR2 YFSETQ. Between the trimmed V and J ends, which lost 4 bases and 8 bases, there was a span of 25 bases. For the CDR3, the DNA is TGCGCCAGCAGCCCCCATGGGGCTGGGTCTGGGCGTCAGCAGTACTTC. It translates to CASSPHGAGSGRQQYF.

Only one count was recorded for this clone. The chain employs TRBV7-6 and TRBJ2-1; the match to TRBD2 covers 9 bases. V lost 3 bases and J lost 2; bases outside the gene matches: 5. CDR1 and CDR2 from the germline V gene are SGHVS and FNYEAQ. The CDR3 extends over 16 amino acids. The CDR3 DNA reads TGTGCCAGCAGCTTTTCGAGCGGGAGGACCTACAATGAGCAGTTCTTC. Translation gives CASSFSSGRTYNEQFF.

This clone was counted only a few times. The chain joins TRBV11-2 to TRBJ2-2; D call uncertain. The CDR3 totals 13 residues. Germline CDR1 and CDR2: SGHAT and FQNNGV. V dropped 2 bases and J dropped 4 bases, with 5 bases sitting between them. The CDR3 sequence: CASSLRVTGELFF. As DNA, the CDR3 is TGTGCCAGCAGCTTAAGGGTCACCGGGGAGCTGTTTTTT.

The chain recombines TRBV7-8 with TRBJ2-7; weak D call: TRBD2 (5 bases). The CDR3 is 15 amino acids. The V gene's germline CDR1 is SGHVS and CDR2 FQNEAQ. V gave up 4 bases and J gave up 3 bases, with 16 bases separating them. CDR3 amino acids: CASSSLSTSLYEQYF. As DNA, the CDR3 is TGTGCCAGCAGCTCCCTGTCTACTAGTCTCTACGAGCAGTACTTC.

The CDR3 region has the DNA TGTGCCAGCAGCGTAGCCAGACAGGGAACGGATGGTCGCACTGAAGCTTTCTTT. Protein product: CASSVARQGTDGRTEAFF. The V gene is TRBV9, the J gene TRBJ1-1, with 7 bases that match TRBD1. CDR3 size: 18 residues. Germline V lookup: CDR1 SGDLS, CDR2 YYNGEE. V dropped 0 bases and J dropped 4; count of bases not matched to a gene: 15.

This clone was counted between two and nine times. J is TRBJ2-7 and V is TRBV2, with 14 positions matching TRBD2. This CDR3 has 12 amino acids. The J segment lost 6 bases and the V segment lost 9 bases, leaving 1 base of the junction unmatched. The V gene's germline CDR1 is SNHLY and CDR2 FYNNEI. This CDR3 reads CARGLAGAEQYF. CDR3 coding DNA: TGTGCCAGGGGACTAGCGGGAGCCGAGCAGTACTTC.

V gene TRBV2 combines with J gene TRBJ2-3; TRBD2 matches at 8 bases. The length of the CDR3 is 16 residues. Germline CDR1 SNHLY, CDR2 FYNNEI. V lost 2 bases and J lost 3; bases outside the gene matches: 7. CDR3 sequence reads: CASSERLAGSTDTQYF. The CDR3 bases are TGTGCCAGCAGTGAAAGGTTAGCGGGGTCAACAGATACGCAGTATTTT.

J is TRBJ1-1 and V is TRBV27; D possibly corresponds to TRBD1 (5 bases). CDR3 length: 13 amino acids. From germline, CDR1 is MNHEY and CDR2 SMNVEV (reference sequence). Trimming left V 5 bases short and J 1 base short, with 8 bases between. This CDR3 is CASSLGPNTEAFF. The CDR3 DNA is TGTGCCAGCAGTCTGGGGCCGAACACTGAAGCTTTCTTT.

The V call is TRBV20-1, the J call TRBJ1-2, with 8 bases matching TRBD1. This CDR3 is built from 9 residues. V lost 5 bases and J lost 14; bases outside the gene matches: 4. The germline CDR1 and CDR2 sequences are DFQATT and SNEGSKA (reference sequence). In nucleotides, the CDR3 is TGCAGTGCTGACAGGGGACGGACCTTC. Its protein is CSADRGRTF.

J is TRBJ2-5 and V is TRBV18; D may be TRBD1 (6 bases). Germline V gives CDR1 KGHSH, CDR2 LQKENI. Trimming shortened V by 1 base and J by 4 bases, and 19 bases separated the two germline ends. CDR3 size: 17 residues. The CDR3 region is CASSPRLATGSLETQYF. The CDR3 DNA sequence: TGTGCCAGCTCACCACGATTGGCAACAGGGAGCCTAGAGACCCAGTACTTC.

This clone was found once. Here the CDR3 DNA reads TGTGCCAGCAGCTCCACGCCGGGCACAGGGGGCCAAGAGACCCAGTACTTC. Protein sequence: CASSSTPGTGGQETQYF. V gene TRBV7-9 combines with J gene TRBJ2-5; 8 bases are a match to TRBD1. The CDR3 is 17 residues long. From germline, CDR1 is SEHNR and CDR2 FQNEAQ (reference sequence). The junction had 11 bases not matched to a gene; V was cut back by 4 bases and J by 1 base.

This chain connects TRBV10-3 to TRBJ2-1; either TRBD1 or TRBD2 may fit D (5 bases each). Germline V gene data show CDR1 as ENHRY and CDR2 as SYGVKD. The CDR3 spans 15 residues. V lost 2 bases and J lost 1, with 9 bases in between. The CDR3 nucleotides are TGTGCCATCAGTGAGGAAGGGACGTCCTACAATGAGCAGTTCTTC. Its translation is CAISEEGTSYNEQFF.

The CDR3 sequence: CASRLGLYNEQFF. The CDR3 region has the DNA TGTGCCAGCAGACTGGGCCTCTACAATGAGCAGTTCTTC. The chain carries TRBV6-1 and TRBJ2-1; D remains ambiguous. The CDR3 extends over 13 amino acids. CDR1 is MNHNS, CDR2 SASEGT, per germline. V was clipped by 6 bases and J by 3 bases, with 9 bases between them.

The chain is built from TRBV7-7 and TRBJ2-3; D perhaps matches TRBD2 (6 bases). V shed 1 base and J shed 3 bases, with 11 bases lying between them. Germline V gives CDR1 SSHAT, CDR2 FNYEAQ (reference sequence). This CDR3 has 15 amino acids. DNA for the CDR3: TGTGCCAGCAGCTTAGGGGACTCTCTGACAGATACGCAGTATTTT. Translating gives CASSLGDSLTDTQYF.

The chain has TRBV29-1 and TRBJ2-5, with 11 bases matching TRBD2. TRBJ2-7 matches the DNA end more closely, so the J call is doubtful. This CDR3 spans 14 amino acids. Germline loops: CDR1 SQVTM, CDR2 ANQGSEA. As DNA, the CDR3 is TGCAGCGCGAATAGCGGGAGGGGGCCCTACGAGCAGTACTTC. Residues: CSANSGRGPYEQYF.

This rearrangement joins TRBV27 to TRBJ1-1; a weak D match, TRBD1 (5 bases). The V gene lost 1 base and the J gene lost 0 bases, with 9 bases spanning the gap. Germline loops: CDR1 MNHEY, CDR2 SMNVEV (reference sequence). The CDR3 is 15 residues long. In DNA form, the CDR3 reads TGTGCCAGCAGTTTATTGGGGGGGTTGAACACTGAAGCTTTCTTT. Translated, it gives CASSLLGGLNTEAFF.